This entry is about one TCR beta chain. The data are from a study of blood T cell repertoires in COVID-19. V lost 6 bases and J 3 bases, leaving 11 bases between the germline ends. The CDR3 has 13 amino acids. Germline CDR1 and CDR2: LNHDA and SQIVND (reference sequence). How the authors handled the data: Amplified reference gene primers provided the basis for estimating nucleated cell counts. The assay was immunoSEQ multiplex PCR, and TCRdb's table has in-frame clones only and misses some. The DNA was the basis for D and trimming; V, J and clone size are from that table. The sample has around 230,000 clones, 86% seen once; the top ten hold 2.2%.

The TCR originated in a man aged 25-45 years who had recovered from COVID-19. Sequencing used peripheral blood. The gene calls are TRBV19 and TRBJ1-2; no clear D gene. The DNA of the CDR3 is TGTGCCAGTAGAGTAGCGGCAGACTATGGCTACACCTTC. This gives the protein CASRVAADYGYTF. The full variable domain, with the rest looked up from reference TRBV19 and TRBJ1-2, is DGGITQSPKYLFRKEGQNVTLSCEQNLNHDAMYWYRQDPGQGLRLIYYSQIVNDFQKGDIAEGYSVSREKKESFPLTVTSAQKNPTAFYLCASRVAADYGYTFGSGTRLTVV.